This TCR beta chain was sequenced in a study of blood T cell repertoires in COVID-19. At the level of the study: PBMCs, B-cell-depleted T cells, or T cells provided the cDNA or gDNA that made up the material.

As originally analysed: From reference gene primer amplification, estimates of nucleated cell counts were derived. Using immunoSEQ multiplex PCR, the repertoire was profiled, and TCRdb retains in-frame clones only, with some absent. V and J calls and clone size are copied from that table; D and trimming were computed from the DNA. The sample lists roughly 330,000 clones; roughly 90% were seen once. Seattle patients were enrolled during active infection and followed longitudinally. The germline CDR1 and CDR2 sequences are MNHNY and SVGAGI (reference sequence). The CDR3 is 14 amino acids. The V and J ends lost 6 bases and 5 bases, in that order; junction bases with no gene match: 6.

The receptor was isolated from a young man with COVID-19, enrolled during active disease. The V call is TRBV6-6, the J call TRBJ2-5; 10 bases match TRBD1. The sample was peripheral blood. The chain's CDR3 is CASSDRGQMETQYF. DNA of the CDR3: TGTGCCAGCAGCGACAGGGGGCAGATGGAGACCCAGTACTTC.